The sequence of this T cell receptor beta chain was determined in a study of blood T cell repertoires in COVID-19. Assay: immunoSEQ multiplex PCR; the TCRdb copy retains only in-frame clones and omits some. This table has some 220,000 clones, around 81% appearing once. The sequenced sample was peripheral blood. The TCR was taken from a woman between 65 and 79 years old with acute or convalescent COVID-19.

CDR3 loop: CASREGLNTGELFF. CDR3 in DNA: TGTGCCAGCAGGGAGGGTTTGAACACCGGGGAGCTGTTTTTT. V is TRBV5-5 and J is TRBJ2-2; TRBD2 might be the D (6 bases). The CDR3 spans 14 residues. Looked up from germline, CDR1 is SGHKS and CDR2 is YYEKEE (reference sequence). Trimming took off 5 bases at V and 1 base at J, with 9 bases between the two ends.